Listed below are T cell receptor beta chains from one sample, sequenced in a study of T cell responses to AZD1222 COVID-19 vaccine. Clones were read by immunoSEQ multiplex PCR, and TCRdb kept only the in-frame ones, dropping some. The sample lists some 160,000 clones, 88% occurring once. The specimen comprised peripheral blood, sampled on day 0 of AZD1222 vaccination. These receptors came from an adult in good health. The CDR3 runs from the conserved cysteine through the conserved F or W. A D gene is named only where the DNA matches it firmly. Some rows have no size entry. The others give once, few or many, or a class for an expanded clone.

CDR3 DNA	CDR3 protein	V gene	J gene	D gene	clone size
TGTGCCAGCAGTTTTTGGGGCCAAAATTCACCCCTCCACTTT	CASSFWGQNSPLHF	TRBV27	TRBJ1-6	NA	NA
TGTGCCACTGGACGGGACGAAACCTACGAGCAGTACTTC	CATGRDETYEQYF	TRBV19	TRBJ2-7	NA	NA
TGTGCCAGCAGCTTAGTTGATCGACAGGATCAAGGGCATGAGCAGTTCTTC	CASSLVDRQDQGHEQFF	TRBV7-9	TRBJ2-1	NA	NA
TGCGCCAGCAGCTTTGACTCTCTAGCGGGTAGTTCCGGGGAGCTGTTTTTT	CASSFDSLAGSSGELFF	TRBV5-1	TRBJ2-2	TRBD2	NA
TGTGCCAGCAGCCAAGGGGTGGGAGCTTTCTTT	CASSQGVGAFF	TRBV12-3/TRBV12-4	TRBJ1-1	NA	NA
TGTGCCAGCAGTTTAGTCACAGGGGCTGAAGCTTTCTTT	CASSLVTGAEAFF	TRBV12-3/TRBV12-4	TRBJ1-1	TRBD1	NA
TGTGCCAGCAGCGTCGGAGCAGGATATAATTCACCCCTCCACTTT	CASSVGAGYNSPLHF	TRBV9	TRBJ1-6	NA	NA
TGTGCCAGCAGCGTAGGAACTAGCGGTTTCTACGAGCAGTACTTC	CASSVGTSGFYEQYF	TRBV9	TRBJ2-7	TRBD2	NA
TGTGCCAGCAGTTACCCTCGAAACAGGCCAGAGGACTATGGCTACACCTTC	CASSYPRNRPEDYGYTF	TRBV6-2/TRBV6-3	TRBJ1-2	NA	once
TGTGCCAGTAGTATAGCGGTCAATCAGCCCCAGCATTTT	CASSIAVNQPQHF	TRBV19	TRBJ1-5	NA	NA
TGTGCCAGCAGCGTAGGGGGTAGCAATCAGGAGCCCCAGCATTTT	CASSVGGSNQEPQHF	TRBV9	TRBJ1-5	NA	once
TGTGCCAGCAGCGTAGGTACTAGCGGGAGGGATACGATGTACGAGCAGTACTTC	CASSVGTSGRDTMYEQYF	TRBV9	TRBJ2-7	TRBD2	NA
TGTGCCAGCAGCTCTTCCGGGGGGACAGGTCCCCTCTCTTACAATGAGCAGTTCTTC	CASSSSGGTGPLSYNEQFF	TRBV11-2	TRBJ2-1	NA	NA
TGTGCCAGCAGCCAAGGGGCCAGATTCTATGGCTACACCTTC	CASSQGARFYGYTF	TRBV3-1/TRBV3-2	TRBJ1-2	NA	NA
TGTGCCAGCAGTGAGGGGAGAGGTTCACCCCTCCACTTT	CASSEGRGSPLHF	TRBV6-1	TRBJ1-6	NA	NA
TGTGCCTGGAGTGTGGGGGGAACTCATAATTCACCCCTCCACTTT	CAWSVGGTHNSPLHF	TRBV30	TRBJ1-6	NA	few
TGTGCCAGCAGCCCCCCCCCGGCGGGTAATTCACCCCTCCACTTT	CASSPPPAGNSPLHF	TRBV28	TRBJ1-6	NA	NA
TGTGCCAGCAGCCAGGGCAATCAGCCCCAGCATTTT	CASSQGNQPQHF	TRBV14	TRBJ1-5	NA	NA
TGTGCCAGCAGCTTAGAAGGGGGAGACGAGCAGTACTTC	CASSLEGGDEQYF	TRBV7-2	TRBJ2-7	NA	once
TGTGCCAGTAGTATAAGGGGAGGACAGGGAACTGAAGCTTTCTTT	CASSIRGGQGTEAFF	TRBV19	TRBJ1-1	TRBD1	few